A single sample is the source of the 3 T cell receptor beta chains below, sequenced in a study of spatial heterogeneity in lung cancer. One entry per CDR3 protein, called by TCRdb with MiXCR from the 5' RACE reads. The sample includes about 82,000 distinct CDR3 sequences, around an eighth of them seen just once. Time point defined: sample taken at primary tumor resection. The study sequenced unsorted whole RNA from tumor, nontumor lung or frozen PBMC. The sample was PBMCs, taken at surgery. The receptors were gathered from a male donor with early-stage non-small cell lung cancer.

This clonotype occurred many times. The chain couples TRBV12-3 or TRBV12-4 to TRBJ2-5, with D perhaps being TRBD1 or TRBD2 (5 bases each). V lost 2 bases to trimming and J lost 5 bases, with 9 bases between them. CDR3 length: 13 residues. The CDR3 sequence: CASSLPGTETQYF. DNA for the CDR3: TGTGCCAGCAGTTTACCGGGGACGGAGACCCAGTACTTC.

This clonotype was seen a handful of times. The chain uses TRBV6-1 and TRBJ2-3; D is possibly TRBD1 (5 bases). Trimming shortened V by 1 base and J by 0 bases, and 17 bases separated the two germline ends. Per the germline V gene, CDR1 is MNHNS and CDR2 is SASEGT. The length of the CDR3 is 18 residues. CDR3 in amino acids: CASSEVGQWQASTDTQYF. The CDR3 nucleotides read TGTGCCAGCAGTGAAGTTGGACAATGGCAGGCTAGCACAGATACGCAGTATTTT.

The CDR3, as DNA: TGTGCCAGCAGCTTAAGAGCGGGGGGACCCGGGGAGACCCAGTACTTC. This sequence encodes CASSLRAGGPGETQYF. The chain couples TRBV7-9 to TRBJ2-5; 9 bases are shared with TRBD2. CDR1 and CDR2 from the germline V gene are SEHNR and FQNEAQ (reference sequence). V lost 2 bases to trimming and J lost 5 bases; unmatched junction nucleotides: 9. The CDR3 has 16 amino acids.